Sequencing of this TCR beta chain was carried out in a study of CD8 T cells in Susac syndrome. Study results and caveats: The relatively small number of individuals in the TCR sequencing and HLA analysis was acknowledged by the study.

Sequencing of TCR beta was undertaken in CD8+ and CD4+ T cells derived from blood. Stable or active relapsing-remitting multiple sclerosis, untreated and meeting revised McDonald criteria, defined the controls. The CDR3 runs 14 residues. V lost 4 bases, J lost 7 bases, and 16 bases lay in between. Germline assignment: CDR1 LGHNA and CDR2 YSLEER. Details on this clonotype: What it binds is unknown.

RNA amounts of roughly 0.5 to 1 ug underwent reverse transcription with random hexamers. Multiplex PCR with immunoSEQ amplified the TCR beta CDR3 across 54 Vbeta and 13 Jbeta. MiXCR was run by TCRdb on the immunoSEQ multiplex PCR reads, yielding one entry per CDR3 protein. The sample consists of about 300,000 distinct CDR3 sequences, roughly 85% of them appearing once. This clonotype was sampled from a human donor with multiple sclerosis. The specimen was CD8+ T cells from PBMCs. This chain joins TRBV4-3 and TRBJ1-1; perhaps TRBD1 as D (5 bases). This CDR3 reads CASSPGTAEGEAFF. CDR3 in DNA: TGCGCCAGCAGCCCGGGGACGGCTGAAGGTGAAGCTTTCTTT.